These T cell receptor beta chains were read from a single sample in a study of blood T cell repertoires in COVID-19. Some clones are missing from TCRdb's copy, which holds only in-frame ones; the method was immunoSEQ multiplex PCR. The sample has around 250,000 clones; approximately 80% are singletons. The sequenced material came from peripheral blood. The origin of the receptors is a young man who had recovered from COVID-19. CDR3s include the opening cysteine and the closing phenylalanine or tryptophan. The D gene is left open where the match is weak. The size field is filled for only some rows; it gives once, few, many or a size class.

clone size | D gene | J gene | V gene | CDR3 protein | CDR3 DNA
. | TRBD2 | TRBJ2-3 | TRBV5-1 | CASSSGGMPDTQYF | TGCGCCAGCAGTAGCGGGGGGATGCCAGATACGCAGTATTTT
. | TRBD2 | TRBJ2-5 | TRBV5-5 | CASSLAPAGGQETQYF | TGTGCCAGCAGCTTGGCCCCAGCGGGGGGACAAGAGACCCAGTACTTC
once | TRBD1 | TRBJ2-7 | TRBV3-1/TRBV3-2 | CASSQGHPGQGAYEQYF | TGTGCCAGCAGCCAAGGACACCCCGGACAGGGGGCCTACGAGCAGTACTTC
. | . | TRBJ2-5 | TRBV3-1/TRBV3-2 | CASSQAPEDMARDQYF | TGTGCCAGCAGCCAAGCCCCTGAGGACATGGCCCGAGACCAGTACTTC
once | TRBD2 | TRBJ2-7 | TRBV5-4 | CASSLDFSGTSGRYEQYF | TGTGCCAGCAGCTTGGATTTTTCCGGGACTAGCGGTCGGTACGAGCAGTACTTC
. | TRBD1 | TRBJ2-2 | TRBV6-5 | CASNRGWSTGELFF | TGTGCCAGCAACAGGGGGTGGTCTACCGGGGAGCTGTTTTTT
. | TRBD2 | TRBJ2-5 | TRBV11-1 | CASSLALGGEETQYF | TGTGCCAGCAGCTTAGCGCTTGGGGGGGAAGAGACCCAGTACTTC
. | . | TRBJ1-1 | TRBV4-1 | CASSQDGRQAFF | TGCGCCAGCAGCCAAGATGGGAGGCAAGCTTTCTTT
. | TRBD1 | TRBJ1-2 | TRBV4-2 | CASSQMSAGTGQLLYGYTF | TGTGCCAGCAGCCAGATGAGCGCCGGGACAGGGCAACTTTTGTATGGCTACACCTTC
. | TRBD1 | TRBJ1-1 | TRBV7-9 | CASSFGTGFGAFF | TGTGCCAGCAGCTTCGGGACAGGGTTTGGAGCTTTCTTT
. | . | TRBJ2-5 | TRBV9 | CASSVWGGVETQYF | TGTGCCAGCAGCGTATGGGGGGGCGTAGAGACCCAGTACTTC
. | TRBD2 | TRBJ2-1 | TRBV29-1 | CSAGSRAGGSSQQFF | TGCAGCGCTGGGTCGAGAGCGGGGGGCTCATCGCAGCAGTTCTTC
once | TRBD2 | TRBJ2-1 | TRBV24-1 | CATGLGSYNEQFF | TGTGCCACCGGACTAGGCTCCTACAATGAGCAGTTCTTC
few | . | TRBJ2-3 | TRBV4-1 | CASSLNAGSTDTQYF | TGCGCCAGCAGCCTCAATGCGGGCTCCACAGATACGCAGTATTTT
once | . | TRBJ1-2 | TRBV7-8 | CASSKQGDYGYTF | TGTGCCAGCAGCAAACAGGGTGACTATGGCTACACCTTC
. | . | TRBJ2-5 | TRBV7-7 | CASSLVIRETQYF | TGTGCCAGCAGCTTAGTGATTCGGGAGACCCAGTACTTC
. | TRBD1 | TRBJ2-3 | TRBV5-1 | CASSSGTGGRTDTQYF | TGCGCCAGCAGCTCCGGGACAGGGGGCCGCACAGATACGCAGTATTTT
. | . | TRBJ2-1 | TRBV6-1 | CASSESDNNEQFF | TGTGCCAGCAGTGAATCAGACAACAATGAGCAGTTCTTC
. | TRBD1 | TRBJ1-2 | TRBV7-2 | CASSWRDRVTKGYTF | TGTGCCAGCAGCTGGCGGGACAGGGTGACAAAGGGCTACACCTTC
. | . | TRBJ2-2 | TRBV5-4 | CASSPTATGGELFF | TGTGCCAGCAGCCCAACTGCCACGGGCGGGGAGCTGTTTTTT
. | . | TRBJ2-5 | TRBV10-3 | CATGARTGQETQYF | TGTGCCACGGGAGCAAGGACGGGACAAGAGACCCAGTACTTC
. | . | TRBJ1-4 | TRBV3-1/TRBV3-2 | CASSQASIGANEKLFF | TGTGCCAGCAGCCAAGCCAGTATCGGGGCTAATGAAAAACTGTTTTTT
. | . | TRBJ1-3 | TRBV28 | CASRDGQGGSANSGNTIYF | TGTGCCAGCAGAGATGGCCAGGGCGGATCGGCAAACTCTGGAAACACCATATATTTT
few | . | TRBJ2-2 | TRBV7-9 | CANPGFGPQSGELFF | TGTGCCAACCCAGGGTTCGGGCCTCAGTCCGGGGAGCTGTTTTTT
. | . | TRBJ1-3 | TRBV28 | CASRTPGFPSGNTIYF | TGTGCCAGCAGGACCCCAGGGTTTCCTTCTGGAAACACCATATATTTT
. | . | TRBJ2-7 | TRBV4-1 | CASSQAPSRGIYEQYF | TGCGCCAGCAGCCAAGCCCCCTCTCGGGGAATTTACGAGCAGTACTTC
. | . | TRBJ1-1 | TRBV12-3/TRBV12-4 | CASSSRANTEAFF | TGTGCCAGCAGTTCCAGGGCGAACACTGAAGCTTTCTTT
. | TRBD1 | TRBJ2-1 | TRBV6-5 | CASRKGGQGSNEQFF | TGTGCCAGCAGGAAGGGCGGACAGGGGTCCAATGAGCAGTTCTTC
. | TRBD1 | TRBJ1-5 | TRBV2 | CASSVTLGTGVMSQPQHF | TGTGCCAGCAGTGTTACTCTTGGGACAGGGGTAATGAGTCAGCCCCAGCATTTT
. | . | TRBJ1-1 | TRBV5-1 | CASSSKTDPVNTEAFF | TGCGCCAGCAGCTCCAAGACAGACCCGGTGAACACTGAAGCTTTCTTT
. | . | TRBJ1-2 | TRBV6-4 | CASAPPLGYTF | TGTGCCAGCGCCCCCCCTCTAGGCTACACCTTC
. | . | TRBJ1-1 | TRBV18 | CASSPTMRDTEAFF | TGTGCCAGCTCACCGACGATGAGGGACACTGAAGCTTTCTTT
. | . | TRBJ1-1 | TRBV27 | CASRPYGRGDTEAFF | TGTGCCAGCAGGCCCTACGGTCGGGGAGACACTGAAGCTTTCTTT
once | . | TRBJ1-6 | TRBV7-2 | CASSLGVESPGSPLHF | TGTGCCAGCAGCTTAGGAGTAGAGAGCCCAGGTTCACCCCTCCACTTT
. | . | TRBJ1-1 | TRBV7-8 | CASSLARAAMNTEAFF | TGTGCCAGCAGCTTAGCGAGGGCAGCTATGAACACTGAAGCTTTCTTT
. | . | TRBJ2-5 | TRBV6-2/TRBV6-3 | CASSYLNKQETQYF | TGTGCCAGCAGTTACCTTAATAAACAAGAGACCCAGTACTTC
. | . | TRBJ1-1 | TRBV12-5 | CASGLVGGEAFF | TGTGCTAGTGGTTTGGTCGGGGGGGAAGCTTTCTTT
. | . | TRBJ2-5 | TRBV5-5 | CASSSGRGIETQYF | TGTGCCAGCAGCTCCGGAAGGGGGATAGAGACCCAGTACTTC
. | TRBD1 | TRBJ2-5 | TRBV7-2 | CASSLVRGQGETQYF | TGTGCCAGCAGCTTAGTTAGGGGGCAGGGGGAGACCCAGTACTTC
. | . | TRBJ1-2 | TRBV5-6 | CASSLGGLGYTF | TGTGCCAGCAGCTTGGGTGGACTTGGCTACACCTTC
. | . | TRBJ1-1 | TRBV5-1 | CASSPQVALVNTEAFF | TGCGCCAGCAGCCCCCAGGTCGCGTTGGTGAACACTGAAGCTTTCTTT
. | . | TRBJ1-2 | TRBV28 | CASSPSNYGYTF | TGTGCCAGCAGTCCCAGTAACTATGGCTACACCTTC
. | . | TRBJ2-2 | TRBV11-3 | CASSLDSTGTGELFF | TGTGCCAGCAGCTTAGATTCGACTGGCACCGGGGAGCTGTTTTTT
. | TRBD2 | TRBJ2-5 | TRBV13 | CASSLGTGLAGGETQYF | TGTGCCAGCAGCTTAGGCACCGGCCTAGCGGGGGGAGAGACCCAGTACTTC
. | TRBD1 | TRBJ1-5 | TRBV10-2 | CASSEWGQGHSNQPQHF | TGCGCCAGCAGTGAGTGGGGACAGGGACATAGCAATCAGCCCCAGCATTTT
. | . | TRBJ2-3 | TRBV2 | CASSALAVPNIQYF | TGTGCCAGCAGTGCTTTAGCGGTCCCCAATATTCAGTATTTT
. | . | TRBJ1-2 | TRBV12-3/TRBV12-4 | CASTVGGGYGYTF | TGTGCCAGCACCGTGGGAGGGGGCTATGGCTACACCTTC
. | . | TRBJ2-7 | TRBV19 | CASRDLRSSYEQYF | TGTGCCAGTAGAGATCTTAGGAGCTCCTACGAGCAGTACTTC
once | . | TRBJ2-1 | TRBV3-1/TRBV3-2 | CASSQAKEVDNEQFF | TGTGCCAGCAGCCAAGCTAAGGAGGTGGACAATGAGCAGTTCTTC
. | . | TRBJ1-3 | TRBV9 | CASSDTGGLAGNTIYF | TGTGCCAGCAGCGACACCGGGGGACTGGCTGGAAACACCATATATTTT
. | . | TRBJ2-3 | TRBV10-1 | CASSERGSSTDTQYF | TGCGCCAGCAGTGAACGGGGATCTAGCACAGATACGCAGTATTTT
. | . | TRBJ1-1 | TRBV27 | CASSSQGNTEAFF | TGTGCCAGCAGCTCCCAGGGAAACACTGAAGCTTTCTTT
. | . | TRBJ2-7 | TRBV5-6 | CASSLAKGASEQYF | TGTGCCAGCAGCTTGGCGAAAGGGGCTAGCGAGCAGTACTTC
. | . | TRBJ1-5 | TRBV6-5 | CASSYSGEDQPQHF | TGTGCCAGCAGTTACTCGGGGGAGGATCAGCCCCAGCATTTT
. | TRBD2 | TRBJ2-5 | TRBV18 | CATTRLAEPQDTQYF | TGTGCCACAACCAGACTAGCGGAGCCCCAAGATACCCAGTACTTC
few | . | TRBJ2-5 | TRBV3-1/TRBV3-2 | CASSQDSRGETQYF | TGTGCCAGCAGCCAAGATTCTCGGGGGGAGACCCAGTACTTC
. | TRBD1 | TRBJ1-2 | TRBV7-8 | CASSFRFDRGDGYTF | TGTGCCAGCAGCTTCCGATTCGACAGGGGAGATGGCTACACCTTC
. | . | TRBJ1-4 | TRBV12-3/TRBV12-4 | CASCPGGEKLFF | TGTGCCAGCTGCCCGGGAGGTGAAAAACTGTTTTTT
. | TRBD2 | TRBJ2-3 | TRBV19 | CASSETTSGAADTQYF | TGTGCCAGTAGTGAAACGACTAGCGGGGCCGCAGATACGCAGTATTTT
. | TRBD2 | TRBJ2-7 | TRBV6-5 | CASTPSSGGSYEQYF | TGTGCCAGCACCCCATCTAGCGGGGGTTCCTACGAGCAGTACTTC